The following is a TCR beta chain sequence with its context. The data were obtained in a study of T cell changes during pregnancy in multiple sclerosis. The data were produced by immunoSEQ multiplex PCR, yet TCRdb's version contains in-frame clones alone and is incomplete. The sample has around 40,000 clones, 90% seen once. Trimming pared 6 bases from V and 0 bases from J, leaving 14 bases between. The CDR3 runs to 15 residues. Germline CDR1 and CDR2: MNHNY and SVGAGI (reference sequence). The sample here was CD4+ T cells from peripheral blood mononuclear cells, taken in the first trimester of pregnancy. The chain recombines TRBV6-6 with TRBJ1-1, with D unclear. The clonotype comes from a female donor in good health, enrolled as a control in a pregnancy study. The CDR3, as DNA: TGTGCCAGCAGATTACGCGGCAATTTGAACACTGAAGCTTTCTTT. Residues: CASRLRGNLNTEAFF.